The clone carrying this T cell receptor (beta chain) was seen only a few times. Its cognate antigen is unknown. The data originate from a study of early T cells in non-severe SARS-CoV-2 infection. Turning to the study itself: Chains from this unsorted whole-blood bulk RNA could not be paired. Study outcomes and limitations: Private and CD4 specificities were missed by VDJdb matching, skewed to anti-spike CD8.

Separate cDNA molecules each had unique molecular identifiers attached to them. TCRdb itself ran the 5' RACE reads through MiXCR, one entry per CDR3 protein. The sample has approximately 66,000 distinct CDR3 sequences; 9.5% to 15% are singletons. This TCR derives from an adult who was a healthcare worker with PCR-confirmed SARS-CoV-2 infection or an uninfected control (not recorded which). Sequencing was carried out using whole blood.

CDR3 residues: CASSLEGTFLYGYTF. CDR3 in DNA: TGTGCCAGCAGCCTGGAGGGGACTTTTCTCTATGGCTACACCTTC. The chain employs TRBV11-2 and TRBJ1-2, with D perhaps matching TRBD1 (5 bases). CDR3 length equals 15 residues. Looked up from germline, CDR1 is SGHAT and CDR2 is FQNNGV. The germline V and J ends were trimmed by 5 bases and 4 bases, with 17 bases remaining between them.